This T cell receptor (beta chain) is drawn from a study of blood T cell repertoires in COVID-19 (dated by TCRdb to 2020 to 2022). As for the study more broadly: The collaborator samples originated in the United States, Italy and Spain and spanned the acute and convalescent phases of COVID-19. The repertoires were released in a freely available public database intended as a resource for research on the immune response to SARS-CoV-2. HLA class I and class II types, where available, came from metadata supplied by the sample provider rather than from assay-based typing. Deeply sampled blood TCRbeta repertoires from subjects exposed to, actively infected with, or recovered from COVID-19 were included in the dataset. The sample metadata nearly always contained a de-identified subject ID, COVID-19 status, age in years and sex. The prospective study material was composed of cDNA or gDNA derived from T cells, B-cell-depleted T cells, or PBMCs. Samples came from the ongoing ImmuneRACE study (first 160 participants) plus 1,254 subjects from 6 global collaborators.

The study at large found these results: How much clinical and demographic metadata was included differed by source and by participant, and the metadata was provided uncurated.

Each collaborating institution followed its own protocols to collect whole blood in K2EDTA tubes. For TCRbeta analysis, collaborators shipped samples in one of three forms: frozen whole blood, isolated PBMCs, or DNA extracted from either of those sample types. As regards this clone: The antigen it recognizes is unknown. It has no much larger one-base neighbor in the sample; base qualities were not kept.

V gives up 4 bases and J gives up 0 bases, and the segment between their germline ends measures 12 bases. The CDR3 runs 15 amino acids, cysteine and phenylalanine included. The read is trimmed to its CDR3 DNA, 45 bases read in frame from base 1. CDR1 SGHNT and CDR2 YYREEE are derived from the germline V gene (reference sequence). The immunoSEQ Assay, a bias-controlled multiplex PCR, was used to amplify TCRbeta CDR3 regions from genomic DNA. In the paper's pipeline: Within the assay, amplification of reference gene primers was used to estimate how many nucleated cells each sample contained. To quantify the absolute abundance of each unique TCRbeta CDR3 rearrangement, sequence reads were collapsed and filtered. For each sample, productive Simpson clonality was calculated as the square root of Simpson's diversity index across productive rearrangements. Imported from immuneACCESS, the table was reduced by TCRdb to in-frame sequences with V and J called. These copies leave out some clones; in studies compared against another copy, an unresolved V gene accounts for under half, and the cause of the remainder is not known. Clone size and V and J calls were adopted from that table, with D and trimming inferred from the DNA. This sample lists 84,000 or so clones; 85% were detected once. The top ten constitute about 11% of the sample.

The V and J segments used are TRBV5-4 and TRBJ2-3; D gene: possibly TRBD1, on 5 matching bases. Sample: peripheral blood. The TCR comes from a woman between 65 and 79 years old with active or convalescent COVID-19. The CDR3 in this case is CASSPAGISTDTQYF. The DNA is TGTGCCAGCAGCCCTGCAGGGATAAGCACAGATACGCAGTATTTT.